The clone carrying this T cell receptor beta chain was counted between two and nine times. What it binds is unknown. Germline V gene sequence: CDR1 MNHNS, CDR2 SASEGT. V lost 1 base and J 5 bases, leaving 23 bases between the germline ends. This CDR3 contains 18 residues. This entry is derived from a study of T cells in Graves' hyperthyroidism and ophthalmopathy. On the study more broadly: Peripheral blood was drawn at first diagnosis, prior to all treatment.

Amplification of TCR beta CDR3 regions used RNA as the template. First-round RT-PCR of the TCR CDR3 relied on the HTBI primer set. From the multiplex PCR reads, TCRdb called clonotypes with MiXCR, one entry per CDR3 protein. This repertoire shows a few hundred thousand distinct CDR3 sequences, under 15% found once; its top ten account for around a third. Regarding the study as a whole: In the blood, most expanded thyroid clonotypes above 0.001 appeared as well. Classification by a 13 V-J model distinguished ophthalmopathy from stable hyperthyroidism.

This rearrangement joins TRBV6-1 to TRBJ1-2; D might be TRBD1 (6 bases). Source material: blood. The receptor was isolated from a woman in her 30s with Graves' hyperthyroidism. CDR3 amino acids: CASSEVLSGTIALYGYTF. CDR3 coding DNA: TGTGCCAGCAGTGAAGTCTTGTCCGGGACAATCGCTTTATATGGCTACACCTTC.